The present T cell receptor (beta chain) was sequenced within a study of breast tumors, draining lymph nodes, adjacent tissues. Study-wide results and limits: Tumor T cell lymph node origin was a supported hypothesis, not proven.

TCRdb independently ran MiXCR on the multiplex PCR reads; one entry per CDR3 protein. The sample records 60,000 to 70,000 distinct CDR3 sequences, 45% to 60% being singletons. V shed 7 bases and J shed 8 bases, with 11 bases lying between them. This CDR3 region has 11 residues. Germline CDR1 reads MNHEY; CDR2 reads SVGAGI. This clonotype was seen more than once but under ten times. Antigen: not known. The V and J genes are TRBV6-5 and TRBJ1-1, with a tentative D call TRBD1 (6 bases). The receptor comes from a female donor with breast cancer. Some clones in this sample may be carry-over from other donors' samples. Input material: breast tumor tissue. CDR3 residues: CASKRDREAFF. CDR3 DNA sequence: TGTGCCAGCAAAAGAGACAGGGAAGCTTTCTTT.